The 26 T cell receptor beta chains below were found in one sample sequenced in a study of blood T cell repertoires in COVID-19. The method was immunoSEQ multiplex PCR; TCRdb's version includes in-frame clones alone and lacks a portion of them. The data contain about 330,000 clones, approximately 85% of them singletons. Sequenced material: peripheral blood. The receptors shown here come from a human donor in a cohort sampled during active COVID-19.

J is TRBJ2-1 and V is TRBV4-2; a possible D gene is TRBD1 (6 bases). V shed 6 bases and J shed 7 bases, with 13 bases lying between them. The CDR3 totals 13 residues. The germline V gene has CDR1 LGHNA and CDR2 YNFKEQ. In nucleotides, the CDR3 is TGTGCCAGCAGTCCTCCAGGGGATAATGAGCAGTTCTTC. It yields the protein CASSPPGDNEQFF.

CDR3 protein: CASSVEVRSSEAFF. In DNA form, the CDR3 reads TGTGCCAGCAGCGTTGAGGTCAGATCGTCTGAAGCTTTCTTT. V and J are TRBV9 and TRBJ1-1; D is unresolved. Between the trimmed V and J ends, which lost 2 bases and 6 bases, there was a span of 14 bases. Germline V gives CDR1 SGDLS, CDR2 YYNGEE. The CDR3 contains 14 residues.

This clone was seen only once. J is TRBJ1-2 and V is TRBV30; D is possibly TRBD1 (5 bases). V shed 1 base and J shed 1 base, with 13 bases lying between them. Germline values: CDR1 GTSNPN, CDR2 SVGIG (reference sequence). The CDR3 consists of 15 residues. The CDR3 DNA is TGTGCCTGGAGTGGGTACAGGACCAATAACTATGGCTACACCTTC. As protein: CAWSGYRTNNYGYTF.

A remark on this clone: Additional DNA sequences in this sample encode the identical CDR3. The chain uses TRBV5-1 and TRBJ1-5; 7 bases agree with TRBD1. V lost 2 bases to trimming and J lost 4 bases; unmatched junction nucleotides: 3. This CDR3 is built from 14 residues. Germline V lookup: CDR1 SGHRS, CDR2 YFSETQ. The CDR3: CASSLSGGNQPQHF. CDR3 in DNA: TGCGCCAGCAGCTTATCAGGGGGAAATCAGCCCCAGCATTTT.

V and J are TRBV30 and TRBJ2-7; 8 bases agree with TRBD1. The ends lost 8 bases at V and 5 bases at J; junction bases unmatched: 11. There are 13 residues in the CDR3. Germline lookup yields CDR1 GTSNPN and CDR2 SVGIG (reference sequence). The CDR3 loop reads CAGQGPLIHEQYF. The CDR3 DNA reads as TGTGCCGGACAGGGCCCCTTAATCCACGAGCAGTACTTC. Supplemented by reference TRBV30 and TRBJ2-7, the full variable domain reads SQTIHQWPATLVQPVGSPLSLECTVEGTSNPNLYWYRQAAGRGLQLLFYSVGIGQISSEVPQNLSASRPQDRQFILSSKKLLLSDSGFYLCAGQGPLIHEQYFGPGTRLTVT.

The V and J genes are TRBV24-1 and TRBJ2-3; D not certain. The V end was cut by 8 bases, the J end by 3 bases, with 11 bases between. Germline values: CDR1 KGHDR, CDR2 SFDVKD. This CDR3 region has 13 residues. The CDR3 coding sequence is TGTGCCACCAAACACAGTCTGACAGATACGCAGTATTTT. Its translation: CATKHSLTDTQYF.

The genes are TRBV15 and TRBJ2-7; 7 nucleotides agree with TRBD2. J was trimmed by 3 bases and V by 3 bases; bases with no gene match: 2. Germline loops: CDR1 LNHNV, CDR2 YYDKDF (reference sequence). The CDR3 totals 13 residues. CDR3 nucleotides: TGTGCCACCAGCAGGGGGAGGGACTACGAGCAGTACTTC. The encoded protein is CATSRGRDYEQYF.

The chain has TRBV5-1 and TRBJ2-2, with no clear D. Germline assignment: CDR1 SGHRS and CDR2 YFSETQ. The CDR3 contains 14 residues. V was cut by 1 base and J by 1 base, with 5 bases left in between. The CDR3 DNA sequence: TGCGCCAGCAGCTTGCCGGGGAACACCGGGGAGCTGTTTTTT. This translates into CASSLPGNTGELFF.

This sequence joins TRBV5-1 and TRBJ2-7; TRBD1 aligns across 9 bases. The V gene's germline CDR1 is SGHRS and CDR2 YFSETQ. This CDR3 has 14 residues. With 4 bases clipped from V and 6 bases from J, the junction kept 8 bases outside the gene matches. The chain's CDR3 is CASSQGQGRFEQYF. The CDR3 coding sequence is TGCGCCAGCAGCCAGGGACAGGGTAGGTTCGAGCAGTACTTC.

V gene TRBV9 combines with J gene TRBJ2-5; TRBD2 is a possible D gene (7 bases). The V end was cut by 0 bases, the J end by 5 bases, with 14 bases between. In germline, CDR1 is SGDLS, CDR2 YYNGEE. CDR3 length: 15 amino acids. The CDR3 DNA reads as TGTGCCAGCAGCGTAGATCGAGGGGGGGCCGAGACCCAGTACTTC. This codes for CASSVDRGGAETQYF.

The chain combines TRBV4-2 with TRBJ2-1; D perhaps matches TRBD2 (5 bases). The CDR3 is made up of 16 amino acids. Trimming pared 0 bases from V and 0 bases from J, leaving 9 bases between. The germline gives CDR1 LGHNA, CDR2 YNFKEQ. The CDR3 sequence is CASSQESGNSYNEQFF. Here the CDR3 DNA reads TGTGCCAGCAGCCAAGAGTCGGGAAACTCCTACAATGAGCAGTTCTTC.

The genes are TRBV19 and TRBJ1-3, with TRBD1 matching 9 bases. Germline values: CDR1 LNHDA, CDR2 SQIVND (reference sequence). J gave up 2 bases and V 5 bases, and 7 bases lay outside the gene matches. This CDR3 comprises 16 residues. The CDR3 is CASSPPRDRAGNTIYF. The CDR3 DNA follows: TGTGCCAGTAGTCCGCCCAGGGACAGGGCTGGAAACACCATATATTTT.

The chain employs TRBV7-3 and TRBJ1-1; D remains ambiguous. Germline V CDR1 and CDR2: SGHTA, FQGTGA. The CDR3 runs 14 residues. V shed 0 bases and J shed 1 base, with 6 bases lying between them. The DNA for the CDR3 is TGTGCCAGCAGCTTAACGAGGCAGAACACTGAAGCTTTCTTT. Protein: CASSLTRQNTEAFF. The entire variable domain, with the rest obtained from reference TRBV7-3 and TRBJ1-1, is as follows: GAGVSQTPSNKVTEKGKYVELRCDPISGHTALYWYRQSLGQGPEFLIYFQGTGAADDSGLPNDRFFAVRPEGSVSTLKIQRTERGDSAVYLCASSLTRQNTEAFFGQGTRLTVV.

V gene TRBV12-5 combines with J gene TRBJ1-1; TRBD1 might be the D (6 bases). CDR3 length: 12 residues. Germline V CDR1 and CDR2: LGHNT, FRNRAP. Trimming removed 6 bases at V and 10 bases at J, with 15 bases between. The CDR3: CASGLDRLSAFF. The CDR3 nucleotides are TGTGCTAGTGGCCTCGACAGGCTCTCAGCTTTCTTT.

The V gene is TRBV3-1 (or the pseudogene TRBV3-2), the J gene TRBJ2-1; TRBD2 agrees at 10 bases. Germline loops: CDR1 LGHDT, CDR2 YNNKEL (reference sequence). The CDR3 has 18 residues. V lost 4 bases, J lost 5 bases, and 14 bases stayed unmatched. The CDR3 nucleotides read TGTGCCAGCAGCCCTCCGCGAGCAGCGGGGGGGCGTAACAATGAGCAGTTCTTC. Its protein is CASSPPRAAGGRNNEQFF.

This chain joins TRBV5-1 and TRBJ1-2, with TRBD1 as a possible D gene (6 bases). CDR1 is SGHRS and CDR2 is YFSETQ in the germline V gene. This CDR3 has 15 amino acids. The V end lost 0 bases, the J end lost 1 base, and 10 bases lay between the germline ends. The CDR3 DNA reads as TGCGCCAGCAGCTTGGGTGCAGGGGATAACTATGGCTACACCTTC. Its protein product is CASSLGAGDNYGYTF.

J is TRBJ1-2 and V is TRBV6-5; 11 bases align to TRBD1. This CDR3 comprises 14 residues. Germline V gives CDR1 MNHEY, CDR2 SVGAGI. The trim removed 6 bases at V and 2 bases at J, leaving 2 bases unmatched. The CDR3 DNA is TGTGCCAGCAGATGGACAGGGGGCAACTATGGCTACACCTTC. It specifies CASRWTGGNYGYTF.

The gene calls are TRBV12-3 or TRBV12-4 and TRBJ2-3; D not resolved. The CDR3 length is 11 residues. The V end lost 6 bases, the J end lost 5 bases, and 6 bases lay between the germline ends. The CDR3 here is CASRERDTQYF. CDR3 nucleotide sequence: TGTGCCAGCAGAGAGAGAGATACGCAGTATTTT.

CDR3 sequence: CSTYRGETEAFF. DNA for the CDR3: TGCAGCACGTACAGGGGGGAAACTGAAGCTTTCTTT. The chain joins TRBV29-1 to TRBJ1-1; 8 positions match TRBD1. The CDR3 contains 12 residues. Germline values: CDR1 SQVTM, CDR2 ANQGSEA. The ends lost 8 bases at V and 5 bases at J; junction bases unmatched: 7.

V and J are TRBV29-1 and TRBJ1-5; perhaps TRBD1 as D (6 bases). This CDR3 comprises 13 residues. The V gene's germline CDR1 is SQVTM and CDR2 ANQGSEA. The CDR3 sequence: CSGGAGVNQPQHF. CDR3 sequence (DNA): TGCAGTGGGGGGGCAGGGGTTAATCAGCCCCAGCATTTT.

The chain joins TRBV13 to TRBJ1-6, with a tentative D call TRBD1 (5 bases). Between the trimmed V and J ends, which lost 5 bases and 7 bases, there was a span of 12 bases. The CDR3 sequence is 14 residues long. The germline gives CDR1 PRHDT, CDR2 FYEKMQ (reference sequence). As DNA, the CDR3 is TGTGCCAGCAGCCCGCAGGGAACAAATTCACCCCTCCACTTT. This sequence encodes CASSPQGTNSPLHF.

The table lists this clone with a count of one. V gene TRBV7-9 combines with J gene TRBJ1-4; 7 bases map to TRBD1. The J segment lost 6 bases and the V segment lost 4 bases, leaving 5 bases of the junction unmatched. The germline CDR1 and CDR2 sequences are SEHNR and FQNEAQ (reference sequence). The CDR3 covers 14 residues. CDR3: CASSSRGLDEKLFF. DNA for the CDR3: TGTGCCAGCAGCTCCAGGGGGTTAGATGAAAAACTGTTTTTT.

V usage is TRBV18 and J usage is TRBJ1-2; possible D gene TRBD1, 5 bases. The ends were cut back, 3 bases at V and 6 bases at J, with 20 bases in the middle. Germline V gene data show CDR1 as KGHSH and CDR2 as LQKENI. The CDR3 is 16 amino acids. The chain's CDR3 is CASSPTGGSDRNGYTF. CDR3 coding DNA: TGTGCCAGCTCACCTACGGGGGGTAGCGACCGAAATGGCTACACCTTC.

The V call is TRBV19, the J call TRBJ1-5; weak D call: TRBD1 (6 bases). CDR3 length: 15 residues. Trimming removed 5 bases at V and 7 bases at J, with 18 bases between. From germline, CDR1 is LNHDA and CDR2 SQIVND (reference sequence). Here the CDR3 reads CASSVQGLGEQPQHF. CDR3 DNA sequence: TGTGCCAGTAGTGTTCAGGGGCTGGGGGAACAGCCCCAGCATTTT.

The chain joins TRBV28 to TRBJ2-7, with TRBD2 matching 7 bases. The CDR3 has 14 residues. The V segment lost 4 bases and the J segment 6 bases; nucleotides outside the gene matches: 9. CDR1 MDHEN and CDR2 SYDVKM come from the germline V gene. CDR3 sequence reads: CASSSSGLVPEQYF. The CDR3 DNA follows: TGTGCCAGCAGTTCCTCCGGACTAGTCCCCGAGCAGTACTTC.

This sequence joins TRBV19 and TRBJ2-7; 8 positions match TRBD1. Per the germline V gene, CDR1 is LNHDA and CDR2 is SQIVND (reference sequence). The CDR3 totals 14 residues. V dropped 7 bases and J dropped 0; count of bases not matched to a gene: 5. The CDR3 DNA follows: TGTGCCAGTACCGCGGGACAGGCCTCCTACGAGCAGTACTTC. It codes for CASTAGQASYEQYF.